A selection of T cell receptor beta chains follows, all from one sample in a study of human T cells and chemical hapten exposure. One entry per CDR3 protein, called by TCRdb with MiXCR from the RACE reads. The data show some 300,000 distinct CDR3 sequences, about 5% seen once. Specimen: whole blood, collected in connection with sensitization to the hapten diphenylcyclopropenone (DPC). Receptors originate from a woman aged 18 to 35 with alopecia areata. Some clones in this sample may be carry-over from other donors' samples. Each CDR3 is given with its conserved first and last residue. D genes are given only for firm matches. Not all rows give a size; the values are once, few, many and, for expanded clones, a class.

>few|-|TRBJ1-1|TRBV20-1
TGCAGTGCCGGAAGGAACACTGAAGCTTTCTTT
CSAGRNTEAFF
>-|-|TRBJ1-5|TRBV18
TGTGCCAGCTCACCAAGGTTTAGCAATCAGCCCCAGCATTTT
CASSPRFSNQPQHF
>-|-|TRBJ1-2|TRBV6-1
TGTGCCAGCAGTGAGCAAAGATATGGCTACACCTTC
CASSEQRYGYTF
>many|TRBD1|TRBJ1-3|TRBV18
TGTGCCAGCTCTCTCAGCCGGGACAGGGGGCCTGGAAACACCATATATTTT
CASSLSRDRGPGNTIYF
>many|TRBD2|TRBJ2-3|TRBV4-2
TGTGCCAGCAGCCCCGGGCTAGCGGGGGGGCCCGCCACAGATACGCAGTATTTT
CASSPGLAGGPATDTQYF
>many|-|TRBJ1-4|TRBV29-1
TGCAGCGCTAAGGACAGAGATAATGAAAAACTGTTTTTT
CSAKDRDNEKLFF
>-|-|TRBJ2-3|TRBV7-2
TGTGCCAGCAGCTTATTGCCCTACCCAGATACGCAGTATTTT
CASSLLPYPDTQYF
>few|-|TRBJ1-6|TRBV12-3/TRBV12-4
TGTGCCAGCAGTTTAGGGCAGGGCGTTGATTCACCCCTCCACTTT
CASSLGQGVDSPLHF
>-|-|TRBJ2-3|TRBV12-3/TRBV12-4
TGTGCCAGCAGTCCTACCATGAGCCCAGATACGCAGTATTTT
CASSPTMSPDTQYF
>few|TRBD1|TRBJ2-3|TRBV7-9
TGTGCCAGCAGCCCAGGGACAGGTTACGGTATAGATACGCAGTATTTT
CASSPGTGYGIDTQYF
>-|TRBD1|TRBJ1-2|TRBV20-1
TGCAGTGCTAGAGACCAGGACAGGGGGGATGGCTACACCTTC
CSARDQDRGDGYTF
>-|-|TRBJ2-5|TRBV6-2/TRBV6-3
TGTGCCAGCAGTTACTCGGCAGGCCAGTACGAGACCCAGTACTTC
CASSYSAGQYETQYF
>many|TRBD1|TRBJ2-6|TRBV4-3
TGCGCCAGCAGCCCCGCCGGGACAGGGGGCGCGGATGGGGCCAACGTCCTGACTTTC
CASSPAGTGGADGANVLTF
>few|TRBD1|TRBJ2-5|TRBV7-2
TGTGCCAGCAGCTTATCCGGGACAGAAGCGGAGACCCAGTACTTC
CASSLSGTEAETQYF
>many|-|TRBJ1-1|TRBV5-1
TGCGCCAGCAGCTTCCGGGACAACACTGAAGCTTTCTTT
CASSFRDNTEAFF
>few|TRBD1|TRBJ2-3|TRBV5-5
TGTGCCAGCAGGAACACAGGGGGCCAAGCAAGCACAGATACGCAGTATTTT
CASRNTGGQASTDTQYF
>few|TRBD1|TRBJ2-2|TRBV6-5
TGTGCCAGCAGTTACGACAGGGTCCCCGGGGAGCTGTTTTTT
CASSYDRVPGELFF
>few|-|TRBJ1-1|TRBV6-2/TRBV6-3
TGTGCCAGCAGTTACTCGAGGGGGGGGAGGAGGCGCACTGAAGCTTTCTTT
CASSYSRGGRRRTEAFF
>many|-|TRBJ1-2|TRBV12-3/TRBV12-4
TGTGCCAGCAGCCCAGGGAGAGGGAAAGTCGAGGGCTACACCTTC
CASSPGRGKVEGYTF
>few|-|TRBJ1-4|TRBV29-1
TGCAGCGTTGCGAAACACCCCGGGGCTAATGAAAAACTGTTTTTT
CSVAKHPGANEKLFF